These 25 T cell receptor beta chains originate from one sample sequenced in a study of metastatic and nonmetastatic thyroid tumors. TCRdb ran MiXCR on the PCR reads. The sample has about 33,000 clones; under 14% are singletons. Patients had received no treatment of any kind before thyroid surgery. Material for sequencing was blood. These receptors originate from a female donor with papillary thyroid cancer or a benign thyroid nodule (not recorded which). Some clones in this sample may be carry-over from other donors' samples.

The chain couples TRBV20-1 to TRBJ2-5; 8 bases line up with TRBD2. Germline loops: CDR1 DFQATT, CDR2 SNEGSKA (reference sequence). V trimming: 3 bases; J trimming: 1 base; junction bases outside the gene matches: 7. This CDR3 has 15 amino acids. Here the CDR3 DNA reads TGCAGTGCTAGCTTATTGACTAGCGTCCAAGAGACCCAGTACTTC. Translating it yields CSASLLTSVQETQYF.

In its sample, this clone was seen many times. This chain connects TRBV3-1 to TRBJ1-5; a weak D match, TRBD1 (5 bases). Germline CDR1 is LGHDT and CDR2 is YNNKEL (reference sequence). Trimming shortened V by 0 bases and J by 5 bases, and 8 bases separated the two germline ends. This CDR3 has 14 residues. CDR3 amino acids: CASSQDEGHQPQHF. Written as DNA, the CDR3 is TGTGCCAGCAGCCAAGATGAGGGACATCAGCCCCAGCATTTT.

The table lists this clone with many counts. The chain has TRBV19 and TRBJ2-7; D is unclear. Per germline, CDR1 LNHDA and CDR2 SQIVND (reference sequence). The CDR3 extends over 14 amino acids. Trimming shortened V by 1 base and J by 2 bases, and 9 bases separated the two germline ends. The CDR3 region has the DNA TGTGCCAGTAGTATAGGGTATCCGACCTACGAGCAGTACTTC. As protein: CASSIGYPTYEQYF.

This clone was picked up many times. V and J are TRBV14 and TRBJ2-2, with 8 positions matching TRBD1. The V gene end was trimmed by 2 bases and the J gene end by 7 bases; junction bases not matched to a gene: 9. The germline gives CDR1 SGHDN, CDR2 FVKESK. CDR3 size: 16 residues. The CDR3 loop reads CASSQYDQGAGGELFF. The CDR3 DNA sequence: TGTGCCAGCAGCCAATATGACCAGGGGGCAGGCGGGGAGCTGTTTTTT.

This clone was found many times. V is TRBV10-1 and J is TRBJ2-7; D gene uncertain. The ends were cut back, 2 bases at V and 3 bases at J, with 11 bases in the middle. Germline lookup yields CDR1 WNHNN and CDR2 SYGVQD (reference sequence). The CDR3 totals 14 residues. The CDR3 here is CASSETSRYYEQYF. Here the CDR3 DNA reads TGCGCCAGCAGTGAGACATCACGGTACTACGAGCAGTACTTC.

This clone has at least ten counts. The chain is built from TRBV6-2 or TRBV6-3 and TRBJ2-7; 7 bases fit TRBD1. CDR1 MNHEY and CDR2 SVGEGT come from the germline V gene. The CDR3 runs to 20 residues. The V and J ends lost 2 bases and 3 bases, in that order; junction bases with no gene match: 22. In nucleotides, the CDR3 is TGTGCCAGCAGTTACGTCAACCGTGGGACAGAAACTCCGGAGATCTACGAGCAGTACTTC. Translation gives CASSYVNRGTETPEIYEQYF.

This clone has only a few counts. J is TRBJ2-2 and V is TRBV6-1, with D uncertain. V gave up 5 bases and J gave up 8 bases, with 12 bases separating them. CDR1 MNHNS and CDR2 SASEGT come from the germline V gene. The CDR3 length is 13 residues. The CDR3 is CASSLRAAGELFF. The CDR3 DNA is TGTGCCAGCAGTCTCCGGGCGGCGGGGGAGCTGTTTTTT.

This clone appeared many times. An end of the junction does not agree with germline; a read error may underlie this. The chain is built from TRBV27 and TRBJ2-1; 10 bases line up with TRBD2. Germline CDR1 and CDR2: MNHEY and SMNVEV (reference sequence). The CDR3 is made up of 17 amino acids. CDR3 coding DNA: TGTGCCAGCAGTTTATTGGGGCTAGCGGGAGCCCTCAATGAGCAGCTCTTC. As protein: CASSLLGLAGALNEQLF.

The chain is built from TRBV6-2 or TRBV6-3 and TRBJ2-7; tentatively, D is TRBD1 (6 bases). V dropped 0 bases and J dropped 7 bases, with 16 bases sitting between them. The CDR3 extends over 15 amino acids. Germline V CDR1 and CDR2: MNHEY, SVGEGT. The CDR3 DNA follows: TGTGCCAGCAGTTACTCTTTCACAGGGCCCAAGGAGCAGTACTTC. Translation gives CASSYSFTGPKEQYF.

The table lists this clone with a few counts. The chain recombines TRBV24-1 with TRBJ2-3, with D perhaps being TRBD1 or TRBD2 (5 bases each). The CDR3 is 13 residues long. Per the germline V gene, CDR1 is KGHDR and CDR2 is SFDVKD. The V end lost 4 bases, the J end lost 7 bases, and 11 bases lay between the germline ends. DNA of the CDR3: TGTGCCACCAGTGACCCGGGGCTTTATACGCAGTATTTT. This translates into CATSDPGLYTQYF.

In regard to this clone: This may stem from a read error, because a much larger clone lies one nucleotide away. The chain joins TRBV20-1 to TRBJ1-5, with a weak D call TRBD1 (5 bases). The CDR3 has 12 amino acids. The germline CDR1 and CDR2 sequences are DFQATT and SNEGSKA (reference sequence). V lost 4 bases to trimming and J lost 5 bases, with 9 bases between them. The CDR3: CSAKGRDQPQHF. The CDR3 region has the DNA TGCAGTGCTAAGGGGAGAGATCAGCCCCAGCATTTT.

This clone was seen many times. V and J are TRBV20-1 and TRBJ2-1; TRBD1 agrees at 8 bases. The CDR3 contains 16 residues. V was pared by 2 bases and J by 7 bases, with 13 bases of the junction left unmatched. CDR1 is DFQATT, CDR2 SNEGSKA, per germline (reference sequence). CDR3 DNA sequence: TGCAGTGCTAGACGGGGGACAGGCGCCTCTAGGAATGAGCAGTTCTTC. Its translation: CSARRGTGASRNEQFF.

This clone was seen a few times. V is TRBV12-3 or TRBV12-4 and J is TRBJ2-1, with D perhaps TRBD2 (5 bases). V dropped 4 bases and J dropped 4 bases, with 14 bases sitting between them. The CDR3 is made up of 15 amino acids. The DNA of the CDR3 is TGTGCCAGCAGTTCCCTGACCAGCGGTTACAATGAGCAGTTCTTC. Its translation is CASSSLTSGYNEQFF.

This clone was seen repeatedly, ten times or more. The J gene is TRBJ1-2, the V gene TRBV27, with 7 bases fitting TRBD1. The CDR3 sequence is 14 residues long. Per germline, CDR1 MNHEY and CDR2 SMNVEV (reference sequence). The V gene end was trimmed by 6 bases and the J gene end by 9 bases; junction bases not matched to a gene: 13. Here the CDR3 DNA reads TGTGCCAGCAGGAGGACGACAGGGACTTTGAGCTACACCTTC. This sequence encodes CASRRTTGTLSYTF.

By share, this clone ranks as medium-sized. The chain uses TRBV28 and TRBJ2-7; 7 bases are a match to TRBD2. The CDR3 sequence is 18 residues long. Germline V CDR1 and CDR2: MDHEN, SYDVKM. The junction had 23 bases not matched to a gene; V was cut back by 5 bases and J by 7 bases. CDR3 bases: TGTGCCAGCAGTCCCCGACCCAGGAACGGGAGGCCCCTTGGGGAGCAGTACTTC. This encodes CASSPRPRNGRPLGEQYF.

This clone was counted only a few times. The V gene is TRBV5-1, the J gene TRBJ2-1, with 11 nucleotides matching TRBD2. The CDR3 loop spans 14 amino acids. Unmatched junction bases numbered 3, after V lost 3 bases and J lost 7 bases. Germline CDR1 is SGHRS and CDR2 is YFSETQ. The CDR3 region is CASSSGTSGNEQFF. The CDR3 DNA reads TGCGCCAGCAGCTCCGGGACTAGCGGTAATGAGCAGTTCTTC.

The chain has TRBV18 and TRBJ2-3, with TRBD2 identical over 7 bases. Germline CDR1 and CDR2: KGHSH and LQKENI. CDR3 size: 15 residues. J gave up 1 base and V 3 bases, and 4 bases lay outside the gene matches. CDR3 protein: CASSPFAGGTDTQYF. The CDR3 DNA follows: TGTGCCAGCTCACCTTTTGCGGGGGGCACAGATACGCAGTATTTT.

This clone appeared many times. CDR3 region: CSARDKGARRGSEQFF. The CDR3, as DNA: TGCAGTGCTAGAGATAAGGGTGCTAGAAGGGGGAGTGAGCAGTTCTTC. The chain combines TRBV20-1 with TRBJ2-1, with D possibly TRBD1 on 6 matching bases. CDR3 length: 16 amino acids. Germline V gene data show CDR1 as DFQATT and CDR2 as SNEGSKA (reference sequence). Trimming cost V 0 bases and J 9 bases, with 21 bases left between them.

This chain uses TRBV10-3 with TRBJ2-1; either TRBD1 or TRBD2 may fit D (5 bases each). Germline assignment: CDR1 ENHRY and CDR2 SYGVKD. This CDR3 spans 13 amino acids. The V gene lost 5 bases and the J gene lost 8 bases, with 13 bases spanning the gap. For the CDR3, the DNA is TGTGCCATCAGTTCCAGGGAGAGGGATGAGCAGTTCTTC. It yields the protein CAISSRERDEQFF.

The sample holds many counts of this clone. CDR3 amino acids: CASSPDSRRYGYTF. The DNA of the CDR3 is TGTGCCAGCAGCCCGGACAGCAGACGTTATGGCTACACCTTC. The chain links TRBV28 to TRBJ1-2, with a possible D match to TRBD1 (6 bases). The V gene lost 6 bases and the J gene lost 5 bases, with 16 bases spanning the gap. CDR3 length: 14 amino acids. The germline V gene has CDR1 MDHEN and CDR2 SYDVKM.

There are many counts of this clone. This chain connects TRBV7-3 to TRBJ2-7; 8 bases map to TRBD2. V was pared by 6 bases and J by 0 bases, with 10 bases of the junction left unmatched. CDR3 length equals 16 residues. The germline V gene has CDR1 SGHTA and CDR2 FQGTGA. CDR3 in amino acids: CASSEPSGGSSYEQYF. The CDR3 nucleotides read TGTGCCAGCAGTGAACCTTCGGGGGGGAGCTCCTACGAGCAGTACTTC.

This clone is medium-sized within its sample. The chain links TRBV6-2 or TRBV6-3 to TRBJ2-7; tentative D call: TRBD1 (6 bases). CDR1 and CDR2 (germline): MNHEY, SVGEGT. CDR3 length equals 16 residues. V was pared by 0 bases and J by 2 bases, with 14 bases between. The CDR3 here is CASSYSAGAITYEQYF. Written as DNA, the CDR3 is TGTGCCAGCAGTTACTCGGCAGGGGCGATCACCTACGAGCAGTACTTC.

This clone was seen ten or more times. V gene TRBV9 combines with J gene TRBJ2-5, with D hard to call. This CDR3 comprises 13 residues. CDR1 and CDR2 from the germline V gene are SGDLS and YYNGEE. V shed 1 base and J shed 2 bases, with 6 bases lying between them. The CDR3 sequence: CASSVRIQETQYF. The CDR3 coding sequence is TGTGCCAGCAGCGTACGAATACAAGAGACCCAGTACTTC.

This clone has ten or more counts. This rearrangement joins TRBV28 to TRBJ2-7; TRBD2 matches at 8 bases. This CDR3 has 16 residues. Germline V lookup: CDR1 MDHEN, CDR2 SYDVKM. The trim removed 4 bases at V and 6 bases at J, leaving 14 bases unmatched. The DNA of the CDR3 is TGTGCCAGCAGTTCCCTGGCGGGGGGCCGGGGGCTCGAGCAGTACTTC. It translates to CASSSLAGGRGLEQYF.

At least ten counts were recorded for this clone. The chain joins TRBV5-1 to TRBJ2-3; 7 nucleotides line up with TRBD1. This CDR3 comprises 14 residues. J gave up 0 bases and V 4 bases, and 2 bases lay outside the gene matches. Looked up from germline, CDR1 is SGHRS and CDR2 is YFSETQ. The CDR3 DNA sequence: TGCGCCAGCAGCCAGGGACAGAGCACAGATACGCAGTATTTT. It specifies CASSQGQSTDTQYF.